Listed below are T cell receptor beta chains from one sample, sequenced in a study of T cell changes during pregnancy in multiple sclerosis. Clones were read by immunoSEQ multiplex PCR, and TCRdb kept only the in-frame ones, dropping some. The sample contains 110,000 or so clones, 80% to 95% of which appear only once. The source material was peripheral blood, sampled before pregnancy. The receptor set was obtained from a female donor with multiple sclerosis, enrolled in a pregnancy study. CDR3s include the opening cysteine and the closing phenylalanine or tryptophan. The order of the fields is CDR3 length, clone size, D gene, V gene, J gene, CDR3 DNA, CDR3 protein. A D gene is named only where the DNA matches it firmly. Clone size is not always given. Where it is, it says once, few, many or a class for expanded clones.

length: 13; size: NA; D: NA; V: TRBV5-6; J: TRBJ1-2; DNA: TGTGCCAGCAGCTTCGGGGGGAGAAGGGGCTACACCTTC; CDR3: CASSFGGRRGYTF
length: 14; size: NA; D: NA; V: TRBV5-5; J: TRBJ2-7; DNA: TGTGCCAGCAGCTCGGCTCAGAAGGGGCACGAGCAGTACTTC; CDR3: CASSSAQKGHEQYF
length: 14; size: once; D: NA; V: TRBV28; J: TRBJ1-2; DNA: TGTGCCAGCAGGGAGAACACAGCGGCGTATGGCTACACCTTC; CDR3: CASRENTAAYGYTF
length: 14; size: NA; D: TRBD2; V: TRBV27; J: TRBJ2-2; DNA: TGTGCCAGCAGCGGACTAGCGGGAACCGGGGAGCTGTTTTTT; CDR3: CASSGLAGTGELFF
length: 15; size: once; D: TRBD1; V: TRBV5-6; J: TRBJ2-7; DNA: TGTGCCAGCAGCCTGGTGGACAGGGGGGATAACGAGCAGTACTTC; CDR3: CASSLVDRGDNEQYF
length: 9; size: few; D: NA; V: TRBV20-1; J: TRBJ1-1; DNA: TGCAGCGGTGGGGGGATCGCTTTCTTT; CDR3: CSGGGIAFF
length: 12; size: NA; D: NA; V: TRBV7-8; J: TRBJ2-1; DNA: TGTGCCAGCAGCCCCACAGTGCTTGAGCAGTTCTTC; CDR3: CASSPTVLEQFF
length: 18; size: once; D: TRBD2; V: TRBV7-6; J: TRBJ2-2; DNA: TGTGCCAGCAGCTTCTCGAACCCAGCGGGGGGGAACACCGGGGAGCTGTTTTTT; CDR3: CASSFSNPAGGNTGELFF
length: 17; size: NA; D: NA; V: TRBV18; J: TRBJ2-6; DNA: TGTGCCAGCTCGCCCTGGGACACCCTGGCCGGGGCCAACGTCCTGACTTTC; CDR3: CASSPWDTLAGANVLTF
length: 14; size: NA; D: NA; V: TRBV5-1; J: TRBJ1-1; DNA: TGCGCCAGCAGCCCCCGGCCAGGGAACACTGAAGCTTTCTTT; CDR3: CASSPRPGNTEAFF
length: 16; size: NA; D: NA; V: TRBV19; J: TRBJ2-3; DNA: TGTGCCAGTAGTTCAGCGCGCTCTTTCAACTCAGATACGCAGTATTTT; CDR3: CASSSARSFNSDTQYF
length: 14; size: NA; D: NA; V: TRBV2; J: TRBJ2-1; DNA: TGTGCCAGCAGTCCAGAGTACGGGACATATGAGCAGTTCTTC; CDR3: CASSPEYGTYEQFF
length: 15; size: NA; D: NA; V: TRBV5-5; J: TRBJ2-3; DNA: TGTGCCAGCAGCTTCGGCGGTGTGGACACAGATACGCAGTATTTT; CDR3: CASSFGGVDTDTQYF
length: 16; size: NA; D: NA; V: TRBV9; J: TRBJ2-2; DNA: TGTGCCAGCATCGACTTCGGACAGGGAGGGACCGGGGAGCTGTTTTTT; CDR3: CASIDFGQGGTGELFF
length: 16; size: NA; D: NA; V: TRBV15; J: TRBJ1-5; DNA: TGTGCCACCAGCAGTCGGTTCGCGGGGAGCAATCAGCCCCAGCATTTT; CDR3: CATSSRFAGSNQPQHF